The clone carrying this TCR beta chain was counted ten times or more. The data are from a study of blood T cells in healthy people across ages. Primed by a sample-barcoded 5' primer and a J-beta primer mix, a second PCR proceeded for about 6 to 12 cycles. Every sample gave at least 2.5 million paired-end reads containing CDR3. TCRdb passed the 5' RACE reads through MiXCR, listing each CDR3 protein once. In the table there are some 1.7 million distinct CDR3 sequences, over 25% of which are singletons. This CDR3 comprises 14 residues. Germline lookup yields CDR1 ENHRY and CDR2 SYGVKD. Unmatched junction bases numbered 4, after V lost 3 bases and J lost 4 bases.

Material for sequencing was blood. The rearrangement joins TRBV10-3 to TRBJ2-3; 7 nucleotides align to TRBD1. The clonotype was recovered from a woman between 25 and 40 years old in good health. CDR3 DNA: TGTGCCATCAGTGAAGGGGGCCCCCCAGATACGCAGTATTTT. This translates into CAISEGGPPDTQYF.